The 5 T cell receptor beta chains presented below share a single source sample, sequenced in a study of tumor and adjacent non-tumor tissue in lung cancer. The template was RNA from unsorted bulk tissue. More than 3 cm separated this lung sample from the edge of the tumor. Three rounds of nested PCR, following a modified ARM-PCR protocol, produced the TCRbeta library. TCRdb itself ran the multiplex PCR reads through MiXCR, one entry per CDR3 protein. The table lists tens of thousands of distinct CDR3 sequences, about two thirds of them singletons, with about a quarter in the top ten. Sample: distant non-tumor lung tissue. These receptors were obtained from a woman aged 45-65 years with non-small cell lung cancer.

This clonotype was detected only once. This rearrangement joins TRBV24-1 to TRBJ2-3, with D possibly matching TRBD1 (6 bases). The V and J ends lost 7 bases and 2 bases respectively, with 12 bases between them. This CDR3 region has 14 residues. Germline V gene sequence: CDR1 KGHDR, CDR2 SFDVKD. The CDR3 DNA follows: TGTGCCACCAGCTCAGGGGTTAACACAGATACGCAGTATTTT. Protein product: CATSSGVNTDTQYF.

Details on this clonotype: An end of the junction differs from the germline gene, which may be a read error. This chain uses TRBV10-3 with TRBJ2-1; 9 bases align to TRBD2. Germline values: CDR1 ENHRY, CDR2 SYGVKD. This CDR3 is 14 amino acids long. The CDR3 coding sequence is TGTGCTATCAACGCGGGAGGGCGCACGAATGAGCAGTTCTTC. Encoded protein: CAINAGGRTNEQFF.

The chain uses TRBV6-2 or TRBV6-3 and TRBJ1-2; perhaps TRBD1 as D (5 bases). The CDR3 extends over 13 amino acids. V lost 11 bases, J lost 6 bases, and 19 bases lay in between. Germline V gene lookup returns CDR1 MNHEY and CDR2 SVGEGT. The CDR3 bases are TGTGCCGGTAGTACTCAGGGTATGGATGGCTACACCTTC. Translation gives CAGSTQGMDGYTF.

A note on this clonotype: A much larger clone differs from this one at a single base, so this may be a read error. The CDR3 DNA reads as TGTGCCAGCAGTTTGGGACTAGCGGGTTCAAAGACCCAGCACTTC. It translates to CASSLGLAGSKTQHF. V is TRBV28 and J is TRBJ2-5; 12 bases agree with TRBD2. CDR1 and CDR2 (germline): MDHEN, SYDVKM. This CDR3 has 15 amino acids.

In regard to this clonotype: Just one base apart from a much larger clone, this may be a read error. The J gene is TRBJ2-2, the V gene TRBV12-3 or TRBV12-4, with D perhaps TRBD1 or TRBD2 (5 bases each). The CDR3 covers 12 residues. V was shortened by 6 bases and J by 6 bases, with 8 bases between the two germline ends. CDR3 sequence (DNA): TGTGCCAGCAGCGGGGCCTCCGGGGAGCTGTTTTTT. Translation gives CASSGASGELFF.